This TCR beta chain is drawn from a study of blood T cells in healthy people across ages. Worth noting for this clonotype: The antigen is undetermined.

Overall study results and limits: Naive CD4+ cell counts and diversity both ran higher in long-lived than in aged donors. Strong correlation existed between TCR beta diversity and naive T cell percentage.

Then a second PCR, running about 6 to 12 cycles, was carried out with a sample-barcoded 5' primer and a J-beta primer mix. TCRdb reanalysed the 5' RACE reads using MiXCR and keeps one entry per CDR3 protein. This sample carries about 760,000 distinct CDR3 sequences, more than 55% of them seen once, and the ten largest clones take roughly 25%. Sequencing was done on a sample of blood. The sequence came from a man aged 35-49 years in good health.

In DNA, the CDR3 is TGTGCCAGCAGTGACTTCCCGGGAGTCTCCGCTGGGCAGTTCTTC. Its translation is CASSDFPGVSAGQFF. This rearrangement joins TRBV6-4 to TRBJ2-1, with a possible D match to TRBD2 (6 bases). The V end lost 1 base, the J end lost 12 bases, and 19 bases lay between the germline ends. This CDR3 has 15 residues. Germline assignment: CDR1 MRHNA and CDR2 SNTAGT.